Listed below are T cell receptor beta chains from one sample, sequenced in a study of PD-1 blockade in classical Hodgkin lymphoma. Here immunoSEQ multiplex PCR was the method, and the copy in TCRdb shows in-frame clones only, minus some. The sample shows nearly 35,000 clones, around 88% of them seen only once. Sequencing was performed on CD4+ T cells from blood. All receptors derive from a human donor with classical Hodgkin lymphoma. The CDR3 runs from the conserved cysteine through the conserved F or W. A D gene is named only where the DNA matches it firmly. Expanded clones are given a class, and other clones once, few, many or no size at all.

CDR3 protein: CASSLWGGYGYTF
CDR3 DNA: TGTGCCAGCAGCTTGTGGGGCGGCTATGGCTACACCTTC
D gene: -
V gene: TRBV11-2
clone size: few
J gene: TRBJ1-2

CDR3 protein: CASSSIAGLSYEQYF
CDR3 DNA: TGTGCCAGCAGTTCTATAGCGGGTCTTTCCTACGAGCAGTACTTC
D gene: TRBD2
V gene: TRBV28
clone size: -
J gene: TRBJ2-7

CDR3 protein: CASSSGLGDYNTGELFF
CDR3 DNA: TGTGCCAGCAGCTCTGGATTAGGGGACTACAACACCGGGGAGCTGTTTTTT
D gene: TRBD2
V gene: TRBV7-9
clone size: -
J gene: TRBJ2-2

CDR3 protein: CASSRENTGELFF
CDR3 DNA: TGTGCCAGCTCCCGGGAAAACACCGGGGAGCTGTTTTTT
D gene: -
V gene: TRBV18
clone size: once
J gene: TRBJ2-2

CDR3 protein: CASSLTGTGIDGYTF
CDR3 DNA: TGCGCCAGCAGCTTGACCGGAACAGGGATCGATGGCTACACCTTC
D gene: -
V gene: TRBV5-1
clone size: -
J gene: TRBJ1-2

CDR3 protein: CASSLPGLNYGYTF
CDR3 DNA: TGTGCCAGCAGCTTGCCGGGCCTCAACTATGGCTACACCTTC
D gene: -
V gene: TRBV4-2
clone size: -
J gene: TRBJ1-2

CDR3 protein: CASIAGARETQYF
CDR3 DNA: TGTGCCAGCATAGCGGGAGCGAGAGAGACCCAGTACTTC
D gene: -
V gene: TRBV21-1
clone size: once
J gene: TRBJ2-5

CDR3 protein: CAISESTSANIQYF
CDR3 DNA: TGTGCCATCAGTGAGTCGACAAGTGCGAACATTCAGTACTTC
D gene: -
V gene: TRBV10-3
clone size: once
J gene: TRBJ2-4

CDR3 protein: CASSEAGYEQYF
CDR3 DNA: TGTGCCAGCAGTGAAGCTGGGTACGAGCAGTACTTC
D gene: -
V gene: TRBV6-1
clone size: -
J gene: TRBJ2-7

CDR3 protein: CASSRGQSNYGYTF
CDR3 DNA: TGTGCCAGTAGTAGAGGACAGAGCAACTATGGCTACACCTTC
D gene: -
V gene: TRBV19
clone size: -
J gene: TRBJ1-2

CDR3 protein: CASSNSPGQLFYEQYF
CDR3 DNA: TGTGCCAGCAGTAATTCTCCGGGACAGCTTTTCTACGAGCAGTACTTC
D gene: TRBD1
V gene: TRBV7-8
clone size: -
J gene: TRBJ2-7

CDR3 protein: CASTSWPGRKNYEQYF
CDR3 DNA: TGTGCCAGCACCTCTTGGCCGGGACGGAAGAACTACGAGCAGTACTTC
D gene: -
V gene: TRBV21-1
clone size: -
J gene: TRBJ2-7

CDR3 protein: CATTGTTIVGHPYEQYF
CDR3 DNA: TGTGCCACTACCGGGACTACCATCGTGGGCCACCCCTACGAGCAGTACTTC
D gene: TRBD2
V gene: TRBV28
clone size: -
J gene: TRBJ2-7

CDR3 protein: CASSVGALETQYF
CDR3 DNA: TGTGCCAGCAGCGTAGGAGCGCTAGAGACCCAGTACTTC
D gene: -
V gene: TRBV9
clone size: -
J gene: TRBJ2-5

CDR3 protein: CAISRLPGQGFAGELFF
CDR3 DNA: TGTGCCATCAGTCGACTTCCGGGACAGGGATTCGCCGGGGAGCTGTTTTTT
D gene: TRBD1
V gene: TRBV10-3
clone size: -
J gene: TRBJ2-2

CDR3 protein: CASSGQGVGEKLFF
CDR3 DNA: TGTGCCAGCAGTGGGCAGGGGGTTGGTGAAAAACTGTTTTTT
D gene: TRBD1
V gene: TRBV6-1
clone size: -
J gene: TRBJ1-4

CDR3 protein: CASSLHGQGGGAFF
CDR3 DNA: TGTGCCAGCAGTCTACATGGACAGGGCGGGGGAGCTTTCTTT
D gene: TRBD1
V gene: TRBV6-5
clone size: -
J gene: TRBJ1-1

CDR3 protein: CASSQADRVAPQHF
CDR3 DNA: TGCGCCAGCAGCCAAGCTGACAGGGTGGCGCCCCAGCATTTT
D gene: TRBD1
V gene: TRBV4-1
clone size: -
J gene: TRBJ1-5

CDR3 protein: CASSPLSGLRTDTQYF
CDR3 DNA: TGCGCCAGCAGCCCCCTCTCCGGACTACGCACAGATACGCAGTATTTT
D gene: -
V gene: TRBV4-3
clone size: -
J gene: TRBJ2-3

CDR3 protein: CASSSQGATEAFF
CDR3 DNA: TGTGCCAGCAGCTCCCAGGGGGCTACGGAAGCTTTCTTT
D gene: TRBD1
V gene: TRBV7-9
clone size: -
J gene: TRBJ1-1

CDR3 protein: CASRRELYGYTF
CDR3 DNA: TGTGCCAGCAGAAGGGAACTATACGGCTACACCTTC
D gene: -
V gene: TRBV25-1
clone size: -
J gene: TRBJ1-2

CDR3 protein: CASSAPPGPQHF
CDR3 DNA: TGTGCCAGTAGTGCCCCCCCGGGGCCCCAGCATTTT
D gene: -
V gene: TRBV19
clone size: -
J gene: TRBJ1-5